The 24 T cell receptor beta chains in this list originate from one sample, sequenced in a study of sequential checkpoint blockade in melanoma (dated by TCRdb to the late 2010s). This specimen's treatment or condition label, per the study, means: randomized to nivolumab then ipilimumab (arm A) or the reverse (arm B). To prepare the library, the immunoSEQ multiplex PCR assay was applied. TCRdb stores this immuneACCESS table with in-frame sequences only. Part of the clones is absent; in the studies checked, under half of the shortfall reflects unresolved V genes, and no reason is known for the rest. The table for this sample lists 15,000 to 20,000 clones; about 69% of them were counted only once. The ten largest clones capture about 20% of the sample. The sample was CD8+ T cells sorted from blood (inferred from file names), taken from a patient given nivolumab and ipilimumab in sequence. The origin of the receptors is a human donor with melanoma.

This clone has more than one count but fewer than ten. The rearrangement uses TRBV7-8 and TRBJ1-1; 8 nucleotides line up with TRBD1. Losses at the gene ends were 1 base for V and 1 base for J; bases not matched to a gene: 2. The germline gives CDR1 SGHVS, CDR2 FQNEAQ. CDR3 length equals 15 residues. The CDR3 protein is CASSLGTGTNTEAFF. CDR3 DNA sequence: TGTGCCAGCAGCTTAGGGACAGGGACGAACACTGAAGCTTTCTTT.

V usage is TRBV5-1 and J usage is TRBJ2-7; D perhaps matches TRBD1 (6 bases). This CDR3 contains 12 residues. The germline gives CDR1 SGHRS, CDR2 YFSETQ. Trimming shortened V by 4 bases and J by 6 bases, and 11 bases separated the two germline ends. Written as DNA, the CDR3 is TGCGCCAGCAGCCTCGGGACACCCGAGCAGTACTTC. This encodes CASSLGTPEQYF.

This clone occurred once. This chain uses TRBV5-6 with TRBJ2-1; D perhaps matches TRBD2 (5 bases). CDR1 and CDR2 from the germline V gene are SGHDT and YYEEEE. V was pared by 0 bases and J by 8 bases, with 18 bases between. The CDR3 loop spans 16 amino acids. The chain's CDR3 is CASSLDHGPGYHEQFF. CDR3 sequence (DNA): TGTGCCAGCAGCTTGGATCACGGGCCGGGGTACCATGAGCAGTTCTTC.

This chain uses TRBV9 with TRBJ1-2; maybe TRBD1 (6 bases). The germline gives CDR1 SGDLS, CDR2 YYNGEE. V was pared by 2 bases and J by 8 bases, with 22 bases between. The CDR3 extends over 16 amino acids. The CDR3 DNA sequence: TGTGCCAGCAGCGTGGGGGGGCACGACTTAAAAGGAGGCTACACCTTC. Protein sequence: CASSVGGHDLKGGYTF.

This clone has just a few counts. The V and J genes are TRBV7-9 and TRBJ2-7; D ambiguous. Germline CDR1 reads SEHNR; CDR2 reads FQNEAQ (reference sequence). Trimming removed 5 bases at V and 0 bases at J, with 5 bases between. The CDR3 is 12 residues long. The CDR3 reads CASSPYSYEQYF. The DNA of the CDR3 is TGTGCCAGCAGCCCCTACTCCTACGAGCAGTACTTC.

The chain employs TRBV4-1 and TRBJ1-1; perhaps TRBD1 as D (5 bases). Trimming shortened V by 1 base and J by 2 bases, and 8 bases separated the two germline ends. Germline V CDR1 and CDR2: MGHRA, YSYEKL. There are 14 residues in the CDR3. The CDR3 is CASSQGRGNTEAFF. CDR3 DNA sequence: TGCGCCAGCAGCCAAGGGAGGGGAAACACTGAAGCTTTCTTT.

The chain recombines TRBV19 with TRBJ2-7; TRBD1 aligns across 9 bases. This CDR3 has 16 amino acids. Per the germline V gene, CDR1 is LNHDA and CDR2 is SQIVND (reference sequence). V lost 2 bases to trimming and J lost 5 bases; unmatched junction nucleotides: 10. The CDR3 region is CASSITAGTGRNEQYF. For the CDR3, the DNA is TGTGCCAGTAGTATAACCGCGGGGACAGGGAGGAACGAGCAGTACTTC.

CDR3 sequence: CASSLGGVNTEAFF. The CDR3 DNA reads TGTGCCAGCAGCCTGGGGGGGGTGAACACTGAAGCTTTCTTT. This chain connects TRBV11-2 to TRBJ1-1; TRBD1 is a possible D gene (5 bases). The CDR3 is 14 residues long. In germline, CDR1 is SGHAT, CDR2 FQNNGV. V was cut by 5 bases and J by 0 bases, with 10 bases left in between.

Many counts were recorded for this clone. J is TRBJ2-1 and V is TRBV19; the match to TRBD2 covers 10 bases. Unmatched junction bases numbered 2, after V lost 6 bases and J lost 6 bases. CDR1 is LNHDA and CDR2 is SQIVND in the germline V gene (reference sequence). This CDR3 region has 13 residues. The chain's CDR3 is CASRLAGANEQFF. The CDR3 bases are TGTGCCAGTAGGCTAGCGGGGGCCAATGAGCAGTTCTTC.

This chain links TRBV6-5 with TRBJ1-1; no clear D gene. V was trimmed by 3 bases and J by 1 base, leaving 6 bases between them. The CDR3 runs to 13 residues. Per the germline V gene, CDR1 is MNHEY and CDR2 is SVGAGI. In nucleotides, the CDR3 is TGTGCCAGCAGTTATGGGCCGAACACTGAAGCTTTCTTT. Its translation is CASSYGPNTEAFF.

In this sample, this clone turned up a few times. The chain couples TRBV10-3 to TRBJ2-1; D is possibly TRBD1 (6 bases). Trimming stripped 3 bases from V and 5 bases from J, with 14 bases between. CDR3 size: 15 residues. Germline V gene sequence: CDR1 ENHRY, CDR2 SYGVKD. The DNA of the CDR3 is TGTGCCATCAGTGACCTCCGGGACACAAACAATGAGCAGTTCTTC. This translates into CAISDLRDTNNEQFF.

In DNA form, the CDR3 reads TGTGCCAGTAGTACTGGACTATCCAATGAGCAGTTCTTC. Its protein is CASSTGLSNEQFF. V gene TRBV19 combines with J gene TRBJ2-1; D may be TRBD2 (6 bases). There are 13 residues in the CDR3. Germline values: CDR1 LNHDA, CDR2 SQIVND (reference sequence). V was pared by 4 bases and J by 6 bases, with 10 bases between. The full variable domain, its missing parts supplied by reference TRBV19 and TRBJ2-1, is DGGITQSPKYLFRKEGQNVTLSCEQNLNHDAMYWYRQDPGQGLRLIYYSQIVNDFQKGDIAEGYSVSREKKESFPLTVTSAQKNPTAFYLCASSTGLSNEQFFGPGTRLTVL.

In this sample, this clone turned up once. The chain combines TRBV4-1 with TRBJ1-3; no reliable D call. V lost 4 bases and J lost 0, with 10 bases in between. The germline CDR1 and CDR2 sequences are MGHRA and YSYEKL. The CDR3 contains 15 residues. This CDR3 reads CASSPSASSGNTIYF. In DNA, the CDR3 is TGCGCCAGCAGCCCTTCCGCGAGCTCTGGAAACACCATATATTTT.

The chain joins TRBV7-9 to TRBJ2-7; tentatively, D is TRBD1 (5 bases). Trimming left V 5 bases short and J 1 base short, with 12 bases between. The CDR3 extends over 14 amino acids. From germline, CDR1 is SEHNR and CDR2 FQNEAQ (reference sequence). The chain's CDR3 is CASSHQQVSYEQYF. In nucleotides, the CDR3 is TGTGCCAGCAGCCATCAACAGGTGTCCTACGAGCAGTACTTC.

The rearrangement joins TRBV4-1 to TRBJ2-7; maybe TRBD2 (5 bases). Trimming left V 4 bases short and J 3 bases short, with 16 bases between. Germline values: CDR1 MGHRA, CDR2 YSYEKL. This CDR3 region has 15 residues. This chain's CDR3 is CASSPSRGPLYEQYF. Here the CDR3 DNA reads TGCGCCAGCAGCCCCTCCCGGGGTCCCCTCTACGAGCAGTACTTC.

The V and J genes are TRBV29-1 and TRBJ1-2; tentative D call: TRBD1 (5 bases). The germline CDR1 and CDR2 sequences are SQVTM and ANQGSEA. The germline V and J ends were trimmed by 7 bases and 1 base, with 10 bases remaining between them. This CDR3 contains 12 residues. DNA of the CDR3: TGCAGCGGCACCGACAGTAACTATGGCTACACCTTC. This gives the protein CSGTDSNYGYTF.

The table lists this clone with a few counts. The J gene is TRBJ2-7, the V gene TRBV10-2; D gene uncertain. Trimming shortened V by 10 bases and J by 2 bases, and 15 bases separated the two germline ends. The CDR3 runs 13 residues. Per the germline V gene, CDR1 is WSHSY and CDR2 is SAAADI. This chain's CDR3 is CATLEASTYEQYF. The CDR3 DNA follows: TGCGCCACCCTAGAGGCGAGCACCTACGAGCAGTACTTC.

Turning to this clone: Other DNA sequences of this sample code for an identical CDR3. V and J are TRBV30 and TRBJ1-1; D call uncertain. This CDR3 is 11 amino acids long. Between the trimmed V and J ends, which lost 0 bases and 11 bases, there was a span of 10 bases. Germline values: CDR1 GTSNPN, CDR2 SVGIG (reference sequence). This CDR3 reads CAWSVSYEAFF. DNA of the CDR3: TGTGCCTGGAGTGTATCATATGAGGCTTTCTTT.

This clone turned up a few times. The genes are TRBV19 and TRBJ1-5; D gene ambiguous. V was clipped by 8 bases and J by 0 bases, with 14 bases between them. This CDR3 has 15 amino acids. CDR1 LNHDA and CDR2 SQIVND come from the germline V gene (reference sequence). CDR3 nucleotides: TGTGCCAGTGGGGAGAATGAATATAGCAATCAGCCCCAGCATTTT. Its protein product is CASGENEYSNQPQHF.

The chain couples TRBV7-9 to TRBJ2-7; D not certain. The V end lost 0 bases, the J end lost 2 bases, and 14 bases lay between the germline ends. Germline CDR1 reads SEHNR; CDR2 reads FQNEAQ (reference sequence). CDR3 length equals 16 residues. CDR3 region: CASSLALRHGAYEQYF. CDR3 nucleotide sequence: TGTGCCAGCAGCTTAGCCCTACGCCACGGAGCCTACGAGCAGTACTTC.

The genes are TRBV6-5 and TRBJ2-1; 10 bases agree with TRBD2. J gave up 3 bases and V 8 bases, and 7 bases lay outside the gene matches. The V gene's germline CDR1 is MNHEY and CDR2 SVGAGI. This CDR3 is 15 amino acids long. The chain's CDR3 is CASLFGLADYNEQFF. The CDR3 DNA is TGTGCCAGCCTTTTCGGACTAGCGGACTACAATGAGCAGTTCTTC.

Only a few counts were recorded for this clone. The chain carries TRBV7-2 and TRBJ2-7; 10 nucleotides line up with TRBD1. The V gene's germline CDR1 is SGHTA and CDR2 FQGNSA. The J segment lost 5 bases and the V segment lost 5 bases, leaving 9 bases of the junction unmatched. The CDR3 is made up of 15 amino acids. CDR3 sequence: CASSPGQGDTDEQYF. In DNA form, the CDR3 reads TGTGCCAGCAGCCCAGGACAGGGGGATACAGACGAGCAGTACTTC.

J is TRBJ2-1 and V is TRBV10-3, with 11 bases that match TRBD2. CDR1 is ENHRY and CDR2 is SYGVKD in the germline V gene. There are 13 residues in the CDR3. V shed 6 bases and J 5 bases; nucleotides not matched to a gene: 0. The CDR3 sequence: CAIRGLADNEQFF. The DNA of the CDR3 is TGTGCCATCAGGGGACTAGCGGACAATGAGCAGTTCTTC.

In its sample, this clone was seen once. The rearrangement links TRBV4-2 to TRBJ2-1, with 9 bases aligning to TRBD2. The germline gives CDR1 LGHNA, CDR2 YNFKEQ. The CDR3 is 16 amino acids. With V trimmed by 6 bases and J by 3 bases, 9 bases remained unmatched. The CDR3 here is CASSQIAGEDYNEQFF. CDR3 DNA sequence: TGTGCCAGCAGTCAAATAGCGGGAGAGGACTACAATGAGCAGTTCTTC.